This T cell receptor (beta chain) was sequenced in a study of blood T cells in healthy people across ages. Study background: Researchers report that template switching captured about one barcoded beta molecule per two T cells.

The CDR3 length is 15 residues. CDR1 ENHRY and CDR2 SYGVKD come from the germline V gene. A note on this clonotype: Its antigen is still unknown.

Overall study results and limits: Unsorted PBMC material precluded a definitive naive versus antigen-experienced comparison.

Samples had at least 7 million PBMCs isolated from them. For the second PCR, which ran for roughly 7 to 11 cycles, a sample-barcoded 5' primer and a J-beta primer mix were used. A template-switch adaptor with 12 random nucleotides tagged each cDNA molecule. TCRdb reanalysed the 5' RACE reads using MiXCR and keeps one entry per CDR3 protein. Found here are roughly 500,000 distinct CDR3 sequences, about 25% of them singletons; the top ten hold about 18%. The sequenced sample consisted of blood. This chain links TRBV10-3 with TRBJ2-5; no definite D call. The tail of the sequence fits TRBJ2-7 better, so the J call may be wrong. The receptor's source is a woman in her seventies in good health. CDR3 in amino acids: CAISESTTASYEQYF. DNA of the CDR3: TGTGCCATCAGTGAGTCGACGACGGCCTCCTACGAGCAGTACTTC.